The present entry profiles one T cell receptor (beta chain) with its context. Its specificity is unknown. It may be a read error: a sequence one base away is much more abundant. This sample stems from a study of blood T cells in healthy people across ages. The study, taken as a whole, reports: While age rose, TCR beta diversity per million T cells dropped in a roughly linear way. Estimates of total diversity, which came from one million sequenced T cells, were considered to be underestimates. Leaving the PBMCs unsorted stopped any conclusive comparison of naive versus antigen-experienced cells.

For the second PCR, which ran for about 7 to 11 cycles, a sample-barcoded 5' primer and a J-beta primer mix were used. A single record per CDR3 protein comes from TCRdb applying MiXCR to the 5' RACE reads. Of more than 800,000 distinct CDR3 sequences detected, more than 35% appear once; the ten largest clones hold approximately 17%. This CDR3 is built from 11 residues. From germline, CDR1 is MGHDK and CDR2 SYGVNS. Healthy Caucasians from Russia aged roughly 6 to 90 served as donors. This receptor was obtained from a woman aged 60-75 years in good health. Specimen: blood. The chain has TRBV25-1 and TRBJ2-5; D is undetermined. The J call may be faulty, since TRBJ2-7 better matches the DNA end. The CDR3 reads CASSAKYEQYF. The CDR3 nucleotides read TGTGCCAGCAGTGCCAAATACGAGCAGTACTTC.